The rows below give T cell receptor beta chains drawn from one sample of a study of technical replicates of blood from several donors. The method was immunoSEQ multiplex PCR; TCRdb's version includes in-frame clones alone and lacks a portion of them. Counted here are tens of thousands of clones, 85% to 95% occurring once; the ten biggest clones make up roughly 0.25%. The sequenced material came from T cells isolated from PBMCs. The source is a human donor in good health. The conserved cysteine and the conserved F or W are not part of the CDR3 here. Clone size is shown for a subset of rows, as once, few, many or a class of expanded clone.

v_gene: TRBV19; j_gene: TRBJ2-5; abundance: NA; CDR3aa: ASRFVDRGKETQY
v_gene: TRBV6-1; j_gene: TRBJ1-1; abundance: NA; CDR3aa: ASNNLNTEAF
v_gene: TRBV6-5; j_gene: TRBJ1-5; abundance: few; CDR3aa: ASSSGQALHQPQH
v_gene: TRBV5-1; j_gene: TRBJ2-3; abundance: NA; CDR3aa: ASSWGQGAGDTQY
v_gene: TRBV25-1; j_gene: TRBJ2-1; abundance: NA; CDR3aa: ASGWGGSRAQF
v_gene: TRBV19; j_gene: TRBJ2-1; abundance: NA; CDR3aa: ASRCGTSGSCQYNEQF
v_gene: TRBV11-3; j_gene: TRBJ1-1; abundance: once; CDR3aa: ASSGGVLAF
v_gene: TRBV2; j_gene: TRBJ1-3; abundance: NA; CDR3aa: ASSGLGTFGGNTIY
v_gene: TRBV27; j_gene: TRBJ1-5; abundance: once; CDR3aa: ASSFNSAGTTNQPQH
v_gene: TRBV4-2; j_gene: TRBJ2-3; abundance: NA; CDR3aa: ASSQAGADTQY
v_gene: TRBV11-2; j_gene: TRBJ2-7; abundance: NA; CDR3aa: ASSYWASGVYEQY
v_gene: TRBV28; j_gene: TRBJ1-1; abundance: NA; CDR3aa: ASSTSGQGANFEAF
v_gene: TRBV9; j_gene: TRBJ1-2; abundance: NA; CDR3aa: ASSVALTGAGDGYT
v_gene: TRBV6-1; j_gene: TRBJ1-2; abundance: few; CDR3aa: ASSRSNSGYT
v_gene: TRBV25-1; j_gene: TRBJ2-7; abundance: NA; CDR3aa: ASSVQGVKKGQY
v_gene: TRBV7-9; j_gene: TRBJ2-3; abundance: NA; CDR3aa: ASSIPTGYSRDTQY
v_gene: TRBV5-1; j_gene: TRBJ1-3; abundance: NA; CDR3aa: ASSLAVRGAFGNTIY
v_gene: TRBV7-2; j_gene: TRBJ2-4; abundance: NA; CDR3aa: ASSLALGVVNIQY
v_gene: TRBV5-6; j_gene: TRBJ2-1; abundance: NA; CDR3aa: ASSLTDYNEQF
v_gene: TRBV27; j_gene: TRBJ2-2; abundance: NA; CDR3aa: ASSLLAANTGELF
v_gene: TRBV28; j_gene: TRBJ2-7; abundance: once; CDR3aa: ASSGGQGLYEQY
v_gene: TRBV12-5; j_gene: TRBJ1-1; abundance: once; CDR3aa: ASGLTRTGLDFGDEAF